The entry that follows covers one TCR beta chain sequence. As for time point: before trial treatment. The sample is drawn from a study of low-dose radiotherapy and immunotherapy resistance in tumors. Across the study: On a schedule of every two weeks, intravenous cyclophosphamide at a dose of 200 mg/m2 was delivered one day before each radiation and immunotherapy administration.

CDR3 length: 14 amino acids. V was trimmed by 7 bases and J by 4 bases, leaving 13 bases between them. CDR1 and CDR2 (germline): MDHEN, SYDVKM. TRAV and TRBV primers primed cDNA for both TCRalpha and TCRbeta. TCR amplification involved 20 to 25 PCR cycles with a constant-region primer and V-primer adapter. The authors amplified isolated mRNA by in vitro transcription. MiXCR, run by TCRdb on the reads, gives a single entry per CDR3 protein. The sample gives tens of thousands of distinct CDR3 sequences, approximately 25% of which show up once; 5.7% is in the top ten. The chain recombines TRBV28 with TRBJ2-2, with D perhaps matching TRBD2 (6 bases). This sequence was found in a male donor with prostate cancer. The source was PBMCs, collected before treatment. The CDR3 sequence: CASTQGGTTGELFF. Written as DNA, the CDR3 is TGTGCCAGCACCCAAGGCGGGACCACCGGGGAGCTGTTTTTT.